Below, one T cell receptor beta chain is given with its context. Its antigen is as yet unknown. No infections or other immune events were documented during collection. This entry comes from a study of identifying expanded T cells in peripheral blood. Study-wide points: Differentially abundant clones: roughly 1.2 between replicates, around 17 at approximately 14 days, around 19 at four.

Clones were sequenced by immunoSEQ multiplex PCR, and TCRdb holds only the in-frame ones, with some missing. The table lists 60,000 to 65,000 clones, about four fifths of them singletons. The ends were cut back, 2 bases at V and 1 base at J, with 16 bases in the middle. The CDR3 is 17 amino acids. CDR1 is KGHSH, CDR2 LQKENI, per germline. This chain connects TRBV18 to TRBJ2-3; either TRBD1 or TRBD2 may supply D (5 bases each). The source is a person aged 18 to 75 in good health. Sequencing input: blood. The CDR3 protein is CASSPGRETVGTDTQYF. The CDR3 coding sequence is TGTGCCAGCTCACCAGGAAGGGAGACAGTAGGCACAGATACGCAGTATTTT.